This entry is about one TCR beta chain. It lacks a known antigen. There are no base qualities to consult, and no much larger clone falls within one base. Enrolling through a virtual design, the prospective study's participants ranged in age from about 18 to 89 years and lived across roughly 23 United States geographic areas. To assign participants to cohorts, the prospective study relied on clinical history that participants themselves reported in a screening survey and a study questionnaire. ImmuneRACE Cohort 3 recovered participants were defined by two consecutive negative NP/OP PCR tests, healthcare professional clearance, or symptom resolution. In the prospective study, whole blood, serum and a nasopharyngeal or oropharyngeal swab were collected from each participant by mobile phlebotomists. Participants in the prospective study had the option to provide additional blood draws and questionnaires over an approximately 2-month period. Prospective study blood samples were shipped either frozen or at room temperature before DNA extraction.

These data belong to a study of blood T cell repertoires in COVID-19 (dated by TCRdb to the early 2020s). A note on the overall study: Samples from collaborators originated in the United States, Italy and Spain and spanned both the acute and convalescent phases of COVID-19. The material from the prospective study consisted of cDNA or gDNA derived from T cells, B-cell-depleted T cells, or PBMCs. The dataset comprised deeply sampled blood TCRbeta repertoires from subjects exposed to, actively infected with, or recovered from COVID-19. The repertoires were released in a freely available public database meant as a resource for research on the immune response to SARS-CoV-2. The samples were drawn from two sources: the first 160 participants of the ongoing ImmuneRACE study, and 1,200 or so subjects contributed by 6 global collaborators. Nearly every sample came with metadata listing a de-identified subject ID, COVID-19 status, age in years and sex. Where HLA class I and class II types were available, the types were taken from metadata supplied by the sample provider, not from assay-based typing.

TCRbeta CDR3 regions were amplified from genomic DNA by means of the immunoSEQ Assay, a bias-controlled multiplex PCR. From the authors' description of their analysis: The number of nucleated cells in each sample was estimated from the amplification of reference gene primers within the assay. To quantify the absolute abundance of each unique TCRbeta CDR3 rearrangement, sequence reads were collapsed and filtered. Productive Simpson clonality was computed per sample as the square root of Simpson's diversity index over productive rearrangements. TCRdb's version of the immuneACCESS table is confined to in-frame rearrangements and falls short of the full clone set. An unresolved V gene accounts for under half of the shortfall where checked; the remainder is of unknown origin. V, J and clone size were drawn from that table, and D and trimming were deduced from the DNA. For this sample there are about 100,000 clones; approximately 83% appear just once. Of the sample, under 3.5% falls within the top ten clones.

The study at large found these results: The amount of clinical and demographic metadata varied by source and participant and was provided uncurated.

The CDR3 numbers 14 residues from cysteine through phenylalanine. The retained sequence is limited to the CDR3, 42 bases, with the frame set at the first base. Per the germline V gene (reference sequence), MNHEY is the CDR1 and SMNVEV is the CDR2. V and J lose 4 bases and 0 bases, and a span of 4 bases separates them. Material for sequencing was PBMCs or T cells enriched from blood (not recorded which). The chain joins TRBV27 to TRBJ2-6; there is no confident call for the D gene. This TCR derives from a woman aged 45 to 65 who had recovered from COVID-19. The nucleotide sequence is TGTGCCAGCAGTTACAGCTCTGGGGCCAACGTCCTGACTTTC. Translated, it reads CASSYSSGANVLTF. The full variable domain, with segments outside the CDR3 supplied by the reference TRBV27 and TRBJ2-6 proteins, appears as EAQVTQNPRYLITVTGKKLTVTCSQNMNHEYMSWYRQDPGLGLRQIYYSMNVEVTDKGDVPEGYKVSRKEKRNFPLILESPSPNQTSLYFCASSYSSGANVLTFGAGSRLTVL.